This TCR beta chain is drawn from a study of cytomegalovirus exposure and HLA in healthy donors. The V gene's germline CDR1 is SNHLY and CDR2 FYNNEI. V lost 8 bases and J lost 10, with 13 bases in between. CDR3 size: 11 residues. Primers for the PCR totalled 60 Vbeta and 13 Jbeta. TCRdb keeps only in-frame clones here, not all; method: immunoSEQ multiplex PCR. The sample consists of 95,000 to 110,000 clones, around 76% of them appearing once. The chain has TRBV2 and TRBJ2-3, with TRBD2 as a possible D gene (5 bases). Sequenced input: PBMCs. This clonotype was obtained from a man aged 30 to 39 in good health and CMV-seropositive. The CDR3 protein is CASGSYGSQYF. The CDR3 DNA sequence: TGTGCCAGCGGGAGTTACGGTTCGCAGTATTTT.